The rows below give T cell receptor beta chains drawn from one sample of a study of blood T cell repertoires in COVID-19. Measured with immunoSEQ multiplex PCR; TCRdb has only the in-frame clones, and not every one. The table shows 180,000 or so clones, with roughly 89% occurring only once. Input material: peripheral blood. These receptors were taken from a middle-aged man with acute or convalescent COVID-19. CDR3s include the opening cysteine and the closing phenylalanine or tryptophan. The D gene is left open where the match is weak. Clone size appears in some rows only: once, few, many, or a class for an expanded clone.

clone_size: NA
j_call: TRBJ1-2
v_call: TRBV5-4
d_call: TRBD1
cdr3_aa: CASSLRDRDLHGYTF
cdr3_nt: TGTGCCAGCAGCTTGAGGGACAGGGACCTACATGGCTACACCTTC

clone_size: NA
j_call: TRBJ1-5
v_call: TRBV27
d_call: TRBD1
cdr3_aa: CASSSTGGHQPQHF
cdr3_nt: TGTGCCAGCAGTTCGACAGGGGGCCATCAGCCCCAGCATTTT

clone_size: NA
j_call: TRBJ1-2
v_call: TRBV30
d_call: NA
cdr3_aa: CAWLPGAYGYTF
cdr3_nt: TGTGCCTGGCTCCCAGGCGCCTATGGCTACACCTTC

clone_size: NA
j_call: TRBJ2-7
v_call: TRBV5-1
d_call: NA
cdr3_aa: CASSLEGTTRLEQYF
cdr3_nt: TGCGCCAGCAGCTTGGAGGGGACAACTCGCTTGGAGCAGTACTTC

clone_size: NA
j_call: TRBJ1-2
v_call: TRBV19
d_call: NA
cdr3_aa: CASRSSQLLLGGYTF
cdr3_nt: TGTGCCAGTAGGTCTAGTCAGTTACTATTAGGAGGCTACACCTTC

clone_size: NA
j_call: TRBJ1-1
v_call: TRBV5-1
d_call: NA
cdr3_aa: CASSLLQSMNTEAFF
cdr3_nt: TGCGCCAGCAGCTTGTTGCAGTCCATGAACACTGAAGCTTTCTTT

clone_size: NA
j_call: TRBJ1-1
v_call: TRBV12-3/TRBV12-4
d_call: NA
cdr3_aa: CASSFSSAEAFF
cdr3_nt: TGTGCCAGCAGTTTTTCGAGTGCTGAAGCTTTCTTT

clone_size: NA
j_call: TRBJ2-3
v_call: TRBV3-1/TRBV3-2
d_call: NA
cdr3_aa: CASSQGLNRLATQYF
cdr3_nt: TGTGCCAGCAGCCAAGGACTTAACCGACTGGCTACGCAGTATTTT

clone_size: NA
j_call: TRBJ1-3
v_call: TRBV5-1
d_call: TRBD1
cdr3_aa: CASSLQGAAGNTIYF
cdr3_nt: TGCGCCAGCAGCCTCCAGGGGGCTGCTGGAAACACCATATATTTT

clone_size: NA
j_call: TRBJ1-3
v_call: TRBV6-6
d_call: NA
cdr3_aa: CASSSSGFSGNTIYF
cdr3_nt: TGTGCCAGCAGTTCTTCAGGGTTCTCTGGAAACACCATATATTTT

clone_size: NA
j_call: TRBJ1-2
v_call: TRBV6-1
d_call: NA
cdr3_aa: CASSEREGGGRNYGYTF
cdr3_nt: TGTGCCAGCAGTGAAAGGGAGGGGGGGGGTAGGAACTATGGCTACACCTTC

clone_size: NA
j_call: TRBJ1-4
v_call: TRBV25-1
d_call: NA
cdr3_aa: CASSGQGSFANEKLFF
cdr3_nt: TGTGCCAGCAGTGGGCAGGGCAGTTTTGCTAATGAAAAACTGTTTTTT

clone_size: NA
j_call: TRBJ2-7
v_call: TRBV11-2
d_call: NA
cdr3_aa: CASGGTAVSYEQYF
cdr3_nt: TGTGCCAGCGGCGGGACAGCCGTCTCCTACGAGCAGTACTTC

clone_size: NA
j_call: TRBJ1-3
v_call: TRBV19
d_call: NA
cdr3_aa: CASRQQGTSGNTIYF
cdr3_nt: TGTGCCAGTAGGCAACAGGGCACGTCGGGAAACACCATATATTTT

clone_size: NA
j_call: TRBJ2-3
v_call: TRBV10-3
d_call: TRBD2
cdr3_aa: CATTPRGLAGGTDTQYF
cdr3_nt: TGTGCCACCACTCCCCGGGGGCTAGCGGGGGGCACAGATACGCAGTATTTT

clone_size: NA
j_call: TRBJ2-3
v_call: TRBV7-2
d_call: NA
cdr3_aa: CASRPIGRTTSVDTQYF
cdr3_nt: TGTGCCAGCAGGCCCATAGGACGGACTACCTCTGTGGATACGCAGTATTTT

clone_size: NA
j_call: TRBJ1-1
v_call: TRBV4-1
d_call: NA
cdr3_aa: CASSQEVAVNTEAFF
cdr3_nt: TGCGCCAGCAGCCAAGAGGTGGCGGTGAACACTGAAGCTTTCTTT

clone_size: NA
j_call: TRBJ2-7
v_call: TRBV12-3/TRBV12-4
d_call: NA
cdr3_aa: CASSPDKYEQYF
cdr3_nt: TGTGCCAGCAGTCCCGACAAATACGAGCAGTACTTC

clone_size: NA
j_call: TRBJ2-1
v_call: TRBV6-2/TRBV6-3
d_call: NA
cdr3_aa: CASSYLGGSYNEQFF
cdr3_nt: TGTGCCAGCAGTTACTTGGGGGGCTCCTACAATGAGCAGTTCTTC

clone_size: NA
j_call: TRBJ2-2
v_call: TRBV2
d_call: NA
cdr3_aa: CASRRDSSGTGELFF
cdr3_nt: TGTGCCAGCAGAAGGGACTCCTCGGGCACCGGGGAGCTGTTTTTT

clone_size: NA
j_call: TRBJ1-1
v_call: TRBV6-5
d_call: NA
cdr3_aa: CATSTLRHQNTEAFF
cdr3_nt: TGTGCCACCTCCACCCTCCGACACCAGAACACTGAAGCTTTCTTT

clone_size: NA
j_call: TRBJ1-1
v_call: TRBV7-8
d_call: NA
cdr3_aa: CASSLITSTEAFF
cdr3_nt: TGTGCCAGCAGCCTTATAACAAGCACTGAAGCTTTCTTT

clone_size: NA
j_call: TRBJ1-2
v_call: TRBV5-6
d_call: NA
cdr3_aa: CASSLDRRDWSGYTF
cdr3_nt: TGTGCCAGCAGCTTGGATCGCAGGGATTGGAGTGGCTACACCTTC

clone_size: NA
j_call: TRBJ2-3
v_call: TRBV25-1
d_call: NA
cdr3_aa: CATVQVGTDTQYF
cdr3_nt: TGTGCCACCGTACAGGTGGGGACAGATACGCAGTATTTT

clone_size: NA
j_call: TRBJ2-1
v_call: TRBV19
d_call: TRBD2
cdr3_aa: CASSMTSGGANEQFF
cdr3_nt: TGTGCCAGTAGTATGACTAGCGGGGGGGCCAATGAGCAGTTCTTC

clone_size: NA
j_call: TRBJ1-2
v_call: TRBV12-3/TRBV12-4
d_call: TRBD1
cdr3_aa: CATSTGGGGYTF
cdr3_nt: TGTGCCACCTCGACAGGGGGTGGTGGCTACACCTTC

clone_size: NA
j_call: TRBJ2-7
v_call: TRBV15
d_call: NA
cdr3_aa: CATSRDMLGYEQYF
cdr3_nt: TGTGCCACCAGCAGAGATATGCTCGGCTACGAGCAGTACTTC

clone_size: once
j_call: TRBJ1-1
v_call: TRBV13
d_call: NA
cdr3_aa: CASSLSGTFTQMNTEAFF
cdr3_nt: TGTGCCAGCAGCTTAAGCGGGACTTTTACTCAGATGAACACTGAAGCTTTCTTT

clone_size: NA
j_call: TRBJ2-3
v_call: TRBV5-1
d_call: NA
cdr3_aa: CASSATVVGGRTDTQYF
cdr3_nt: TGCGCCAGCAGCGCCACCGTCGTGGGGGGAAGGACAGATACGCAGTATTTT

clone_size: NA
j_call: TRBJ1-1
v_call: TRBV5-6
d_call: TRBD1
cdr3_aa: CASSPATGGGTEAFF
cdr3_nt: TGTGCCAGCAGCCCCGCGACAGGGGGCGGGACTGAAGCTTTCTTT

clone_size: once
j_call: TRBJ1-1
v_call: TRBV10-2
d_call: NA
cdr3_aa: CASSESGARTEAFF
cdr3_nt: TGCGCCAGCAGTGAATCAGGTGCAAGGACTGAAGCTTTCTTT

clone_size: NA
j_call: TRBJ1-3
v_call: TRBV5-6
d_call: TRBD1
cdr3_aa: CASSPRGPGNTIYF
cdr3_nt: TGTGCCAGCAGCCCCAGGGGGCCCGGAAACACCATATATTTT

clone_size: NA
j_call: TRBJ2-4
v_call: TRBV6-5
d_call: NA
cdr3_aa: CASSRSGGSIQYF
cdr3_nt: TGTGCCAGCAGCCGCTCTGGAGGGTCTATTCAGTACTTC

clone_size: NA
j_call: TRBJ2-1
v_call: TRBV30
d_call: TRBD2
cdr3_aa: CAWSQPWTSGTHTYNEQFF
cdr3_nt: TGTGCCTGGAGTCAGCCGTGGACTAGCGGTACTCATACCTACAATGAGCAGTTCTTC

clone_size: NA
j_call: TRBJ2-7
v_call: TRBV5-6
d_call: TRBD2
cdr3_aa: CASNLIGGAVDGEQYF
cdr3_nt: TGTGCCAGCAACTTAATCGGGGGGGCCGTAGACGGCGAGCAGTACTTC

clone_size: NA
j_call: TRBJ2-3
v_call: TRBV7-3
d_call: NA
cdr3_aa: CASSFRGSATDTQYF
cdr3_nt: TGTGCCAGCAGCTTCCGAGGGTCTGCCACAGATACGCAGTATTTT

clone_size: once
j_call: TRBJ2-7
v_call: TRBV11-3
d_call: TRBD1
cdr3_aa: CASSLEIQGGPRHEQYF
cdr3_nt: TGTGCCAGCAGCTTAGAAATACAAGGGGGCCCCAGACACGAGCAGTACTTC

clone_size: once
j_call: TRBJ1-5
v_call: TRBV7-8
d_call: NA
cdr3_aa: CASSLFRDVSQPQHF
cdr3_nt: TGTGCCAGCAGCTTATTCAGGGATGTGAGTCAGCCCCAGCATTTT

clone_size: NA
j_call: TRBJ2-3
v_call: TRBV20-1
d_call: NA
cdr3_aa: CSALLNTQYF
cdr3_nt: TGCAGTGCCCTGTTAAATACGCAGTATTTT

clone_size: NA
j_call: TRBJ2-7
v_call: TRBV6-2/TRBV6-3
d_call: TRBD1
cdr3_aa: CASSYLGQGSEQYF
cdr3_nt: TGTGCCAGCAGTTACTTGGGACAGGGGAGCGAGCAGTACTTC

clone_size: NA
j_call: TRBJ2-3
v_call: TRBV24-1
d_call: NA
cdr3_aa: CATSEGTGWNTQYF
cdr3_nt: TGTGCCACCAGTGAGGGCACAGGGTGGAATACGCAGTATTTT

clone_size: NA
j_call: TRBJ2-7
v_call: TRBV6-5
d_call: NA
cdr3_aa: CASKPSPPGGYEQYF
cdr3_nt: TGTGCCAGCAAACCCTCTCCCCCCGGGGGCTACGAGCAGTACTTC

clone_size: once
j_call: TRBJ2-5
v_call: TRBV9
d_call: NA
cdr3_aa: CASSTLGETQYF
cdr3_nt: TGTGCCAGCAGCACCCTCGGGGAGACCCAGTACTTC

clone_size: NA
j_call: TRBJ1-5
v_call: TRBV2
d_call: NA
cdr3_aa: CASSFLTAGGPQHF
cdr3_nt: TGTGCCAGCAGCTTCCTGACAGCGGGGGGTCCCCAGCATTTT

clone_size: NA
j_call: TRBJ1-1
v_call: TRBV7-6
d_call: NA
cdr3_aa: CASSSLPRDTEAFF
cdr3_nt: TGTGCCAGCAGCTCTCTCCCACGGGACACTGAAGCTTTCTTT

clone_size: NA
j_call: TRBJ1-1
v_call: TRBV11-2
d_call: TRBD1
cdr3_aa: CASSLDGTGNLNTEAFF
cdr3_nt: TGTGCCAGCAGCTTAGATGGGACAGGGAACTTGAACACTGAAGCTTTCTTT

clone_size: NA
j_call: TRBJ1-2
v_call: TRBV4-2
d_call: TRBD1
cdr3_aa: CASSQGGDRVPYGYTF
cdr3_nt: TGTGCCAGCAGCCAAGGGGGGGACAGGGTTCCCTATGGCTACACCTTC

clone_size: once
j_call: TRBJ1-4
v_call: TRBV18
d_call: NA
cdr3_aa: CASSPRVGNEKLFF
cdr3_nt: TGTGCCAGCTCACCCCGGGTCGGAAATGAAAAACTGTTTTTT

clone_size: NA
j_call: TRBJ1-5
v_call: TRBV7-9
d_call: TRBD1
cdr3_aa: CASSATGGNQPQHF
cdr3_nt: TGTGCCAGCAGCGCAACAGGGGGCAATCAGCCCCAGCATTTT

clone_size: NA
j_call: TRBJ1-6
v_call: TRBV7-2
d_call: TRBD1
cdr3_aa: CASSLDGTAYNSPLHF
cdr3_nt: TGTGCCAGCAGCTTAGATGGGACAGCATATAATTCACCCCTCCACTTT

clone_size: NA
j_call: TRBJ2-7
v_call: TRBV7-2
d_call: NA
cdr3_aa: CASSLAQGGGYEQYF
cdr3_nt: TGTGCCAGCAGCTTAGCGCAGGGGGGAGGATACGAGCAGTACTTC

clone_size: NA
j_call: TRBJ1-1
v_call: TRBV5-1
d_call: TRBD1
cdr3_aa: CASRTGTGIEAFF
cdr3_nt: TGCGCCAGCAGAACCGGGACAGGGATTGAAGCTTTCTTT